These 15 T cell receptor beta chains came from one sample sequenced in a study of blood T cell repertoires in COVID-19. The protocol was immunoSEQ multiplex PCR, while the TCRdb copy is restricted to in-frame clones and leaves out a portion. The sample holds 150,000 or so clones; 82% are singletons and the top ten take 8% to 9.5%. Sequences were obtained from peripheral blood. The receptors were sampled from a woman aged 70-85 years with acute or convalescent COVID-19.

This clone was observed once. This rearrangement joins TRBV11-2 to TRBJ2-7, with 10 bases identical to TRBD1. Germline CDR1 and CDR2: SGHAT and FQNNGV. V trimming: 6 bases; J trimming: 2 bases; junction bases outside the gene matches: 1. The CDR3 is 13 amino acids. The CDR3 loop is CASSGQGAYEQYF. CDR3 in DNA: TGTGCCAGCAGTGGACAGGGGGCCTACGAGCAGTACTTC.

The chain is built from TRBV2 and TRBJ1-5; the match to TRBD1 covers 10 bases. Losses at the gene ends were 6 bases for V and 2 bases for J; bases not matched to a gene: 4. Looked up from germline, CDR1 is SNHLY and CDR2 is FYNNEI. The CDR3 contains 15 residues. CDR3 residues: CASSRDRGGNQPQHF. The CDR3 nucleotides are TGTGCCAGCAGCCGGGACAGGGGTGGCAATCAGCCCCAGCATTTT.

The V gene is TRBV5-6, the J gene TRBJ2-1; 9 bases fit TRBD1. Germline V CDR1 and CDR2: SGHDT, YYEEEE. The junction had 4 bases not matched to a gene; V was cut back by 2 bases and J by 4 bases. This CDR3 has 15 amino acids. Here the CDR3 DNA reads TGTGCCAGCAGCTTAATAGGACAGGGGTACAATGAGCAGTTCTTC. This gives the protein CASSLIGQGYNEQFF.

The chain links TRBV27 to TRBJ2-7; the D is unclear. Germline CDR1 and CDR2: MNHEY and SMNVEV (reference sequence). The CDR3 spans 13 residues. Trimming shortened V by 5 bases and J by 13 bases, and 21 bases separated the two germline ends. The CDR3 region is CASSQSVRSLLYF. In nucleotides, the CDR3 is TGTGCCAGCAGTCAAAGCGTCCGGAGCTTATTATACTTC.

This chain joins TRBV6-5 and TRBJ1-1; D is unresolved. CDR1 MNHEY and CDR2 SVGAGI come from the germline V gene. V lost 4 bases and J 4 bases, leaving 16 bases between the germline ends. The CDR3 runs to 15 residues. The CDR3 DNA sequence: TGTGCCAGCAGTTTTGAGCAAGTGGCTAGCACTGAAGCTTTCTTT. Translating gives CASSFEQVASTEAFF.

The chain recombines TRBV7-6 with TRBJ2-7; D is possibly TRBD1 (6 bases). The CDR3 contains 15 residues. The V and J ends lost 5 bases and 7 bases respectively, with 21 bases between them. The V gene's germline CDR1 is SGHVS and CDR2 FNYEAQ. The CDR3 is CASSIDGTPQREQYF. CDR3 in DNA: TGTGCCAGCAGCATCGACGGGACACCCCAGAGGGAGCAGTACTTC.

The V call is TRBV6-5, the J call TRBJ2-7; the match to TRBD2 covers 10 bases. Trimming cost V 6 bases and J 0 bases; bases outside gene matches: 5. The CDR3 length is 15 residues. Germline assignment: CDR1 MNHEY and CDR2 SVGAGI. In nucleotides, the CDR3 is TGTGCCAGCAGAATGACTAGCGGGCTCTCCTACGAGCAGTACTTC. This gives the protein CASRMTSGLSYEQYF.

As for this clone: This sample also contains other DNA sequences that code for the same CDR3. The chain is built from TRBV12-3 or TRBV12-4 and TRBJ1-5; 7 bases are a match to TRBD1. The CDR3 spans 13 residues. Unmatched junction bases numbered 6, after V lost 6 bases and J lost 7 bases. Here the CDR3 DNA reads TGTGCCAGCAGCCGACAGGGAGGACAGCCCCAGCATTTT. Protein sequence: CASSRQGGQPQHF.

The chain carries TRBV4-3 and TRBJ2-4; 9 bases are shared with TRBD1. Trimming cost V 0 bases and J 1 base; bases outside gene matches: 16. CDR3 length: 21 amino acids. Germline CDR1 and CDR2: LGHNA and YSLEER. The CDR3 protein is CASSQDPAPGQGPAAKNIQYF. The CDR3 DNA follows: TGCGCCAGCAGCCAAGATCCGGCCCCGGGACAGGGTCCGGCCGCCAAAAACATTCAGTACTTC.

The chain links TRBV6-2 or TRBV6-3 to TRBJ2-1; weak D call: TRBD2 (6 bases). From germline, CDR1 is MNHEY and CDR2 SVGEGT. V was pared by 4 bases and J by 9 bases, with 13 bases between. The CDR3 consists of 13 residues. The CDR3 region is CASSSRERGEQFF. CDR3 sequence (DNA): TGTGCCAGCAGTTCCCGGGAGAGGGGTGAGCAGTTCTTC.

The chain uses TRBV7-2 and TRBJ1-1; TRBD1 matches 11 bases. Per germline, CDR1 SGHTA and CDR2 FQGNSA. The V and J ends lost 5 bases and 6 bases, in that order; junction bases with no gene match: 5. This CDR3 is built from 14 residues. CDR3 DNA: TGTGCCAGCAGCGCCTGGACAGGGGGCGCTGAAGCTTTCTTT. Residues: CASSAWTGGAEAFF.

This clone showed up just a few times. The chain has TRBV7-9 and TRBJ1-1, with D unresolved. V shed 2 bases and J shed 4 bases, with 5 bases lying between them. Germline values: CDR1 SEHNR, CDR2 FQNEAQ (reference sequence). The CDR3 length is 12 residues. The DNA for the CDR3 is TGTGCCAGCAGCTTAACGAGCACTGAAGCTTTCTTT. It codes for CASSLTSTEAFF. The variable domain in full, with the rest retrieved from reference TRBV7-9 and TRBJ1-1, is DTGVSQNPRHKITKRGQNVTFRCDPISEHNRLYWYRQTLGQGPEFLTYFQNEAQLEKSRLLSDRFSAERPKGSFSTLEIQRTEQGDSAMYLCASSLTSTEAFFGQGTRLTVV.

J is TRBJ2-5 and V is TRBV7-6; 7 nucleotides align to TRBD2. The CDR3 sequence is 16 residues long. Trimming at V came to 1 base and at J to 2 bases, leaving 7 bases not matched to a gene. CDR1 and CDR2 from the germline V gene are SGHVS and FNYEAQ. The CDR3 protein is CASSLGGGPSQETQYF. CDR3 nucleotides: TGTGCCAGCAGCTTAGGGGGAGGGCCCTCTCAAGAGACCCAGTACTTC.

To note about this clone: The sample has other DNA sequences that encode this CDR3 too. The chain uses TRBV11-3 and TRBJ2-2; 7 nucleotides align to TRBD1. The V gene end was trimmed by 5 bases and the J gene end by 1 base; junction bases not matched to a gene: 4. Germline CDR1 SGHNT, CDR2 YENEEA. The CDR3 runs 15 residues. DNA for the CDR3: TGTGCCAGCAGCCGACGGACAGGGAACACCGGGGAGCTGTTTTTT. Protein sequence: CASSRRTGNTGELFF.

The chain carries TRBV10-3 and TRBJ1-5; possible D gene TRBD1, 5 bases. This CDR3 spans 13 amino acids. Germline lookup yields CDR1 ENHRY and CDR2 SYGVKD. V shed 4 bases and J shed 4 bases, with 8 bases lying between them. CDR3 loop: CAISAQDNQPQHF. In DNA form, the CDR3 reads TGTGCCATCAGTGCACAGGATAATCAGCCCCAGCATTTT.